Listed below are T cell receptor beta chains from one sample, sequenced in a study of blood T cell repertoires in COVID-19. Only in-frame clones appear in the TCRdb table, and some are missing; sequencing was by immunoSEQ multiplex PCR. The sample gives roughly 160,000 clones, approximately 85% of which show up once; 2.5% to 3% is in the top ten. Sequencing input: peripheral blood. The receptor set was obtained from a woman older than 75 with COVID-19, enrolled during active disease. The CDR3 runs from the conserved cysteine through the conserved F or W. The order of the fields is clone size, J gene, D gene, V gene, CDR3 protein, CDR3 DNA. The D gene is left open where the match is weak. Not every row has a clone size; where given, it reads once, few, many or a size class.

. TRBJ1-1 . TRBV11-1 CASSQFPGNTEAFF TGTGCCAGCAGCCAATTCCCCGGGAACACTGAAGCTTTCTTT
. TRBJ1-5 TRBD1 TRBV2 CASSNSGQGNQPQHF TGTGCCAGCAGTAACTCGGGACAGGGAAATCAGCCCCAGCATTTT
. TRBJ2-1 TRBD2 TRBV27 CASSPFGGGVRGEQFF TGTGCCAGCAGTCCCTTTGGCGGGGGGGTGCGCGGTGAGCAGTTCTTC
. TRBJ2-7 . TRBV30 CAWRPGNNYEQYF TGTGCCTGGAGGCCGGGAAACAACTACGAGCAGTACTTC
. TRBJ1-4 . TRBV18 CASSPTTPSNEKLFF TGTGCCAGCTCACCTACGACCCCTAGTAATGAAAAACTGTTTTTT
. TRBJ2-3 TRBD2 TRBV19 CASGSGRAADTQYF TGTGCCAGTGGGAGCGGGAGGGCCGCAGATACGCAGTATTTT
. TRBJ2-3 TRBD2 TRBV7-3 CASSLASGSTDTQYF TGTGCCAGCAGCTTAGCTAGCGGGAGTACAGATACGCAGTATTTT
. TRBJ1-2 . TRBV19 CASSAGTSKGYTF TGTGCCAGTAGCGCCGGGACATCAAAAGGCTACACCTTC
. TRBJ2-3 . TRBV11-1 CASSLAPAVDTQYF TGTGCCAGCAGCTTAGCGCCAGCGGTCGATACGCAGTATTTT
. TRBJ2-2 TRBD2 TRBV7-8 CASSPLTSGDTGELFF TGTGCCAGCAGCCCCCTGACTAGCGGGGACACCGGGGAGCTGTTTTTT
. TRBJ1-1 TRBD1 TRBV19 CASSTQGGRGEAFF TGTGCCAGTAGTACACAGGGGGGTAGAGGTGAAGCTTTCTTT
. TRBJ2-1 TRBD2 TRBV5-1 CASSLTSSGRGVEQFF TGCGCCAGCAGCTTGACGTCTAGCGGGAGAGGTGTTGAGCAGTTCTTC
few TRBJ2-1 TRBD2 TRBV20-1 CSASRFTSGSYEQFF TGCAGTGCTAGTAGGTTTACTAGCGGGAGCTATGAGCAGTTCTTC
. TRBJ1-1 . TRBV10-3 CAIKFGVGTEAFF TGTGCCATCAAATTCGGGGTTGGGACTGAAGCTTTCTTT
. TRBJ2-7 . TRBV28 CASSSSWGGAGYEQYF TGTGCCAGCAGTTCGTCGTGGGGGGGCGCCGGCTACGAGCAGTACTTC
. TRBJ1-1 . TRBV4-2 CASCHRRGNTEAFF TGTGCCAGCTGTCATCGGAGGGGCAACACTGAAGCTTTCTTT
. TRBJ1-5 . TRBV19 CASSIGGPSNQPQHF TGTGCCAGTAGTATAGGGGGGCCTAGCAATCAGCCCCAGCATTTT
. TRBJ2-7 TRBD2 TRBV5-1 CASRPGTSHHEQYF TGCGCCAGCAGACCCGGGACTAGTCACCACGAGCAGTACTTC
. TRBJ1-6 TRBD1 TRBV5-4 CASSGGQGRSYNSPLHF TGTGCCAGCAGCGGCGGACAGGGCCGCTCCTATAATTCACCCCTCCACTTT
. TRBJ2-3 . TRBV11-2 CASSLEGGLRASTDTQYF TGTGCCAGCAGCTTAGAGGGGGGTCTCCGAGCAAGCACAGATACGCAGTATTTT
. TRBJ2-7 . TRBV4-3 CASSQDLDGFYEQYF TGCGCCAGCAGCCAAGATCTCGACGGGTTCTACGAGCAGTACTTC
. TRBJ2-3 . TRBV5-6 CASRLSGSTDTQYF TGTGCCAGCAGATTGAGCGGGAGCACAGATACGCAGTATTTT
. TRBJ2-7 TRBD2 TRBV5-1 CASSLVLAGEREQYF TGCGCCAGCAGCTTGGTGCTAGCGGGAGAACGCGAGCAGTACTTC
. TRBJ1-6 TRBD1 TRBV6-2/TRBV6-3 CASSPMTGFVLNSPLHF TGTGCCAGCAGTCCCATGACAGGGTTTGTGCTGAATTCACCCCTCCACTTT
. TRBJ1-1 . TRBV19 CASSKLSTFTEAFF TGTGCCAGTAGTAAGCTTTCTACGTTCACTGAAGCTTTCTTT
. TRBJ1-2 TRBD1 TRBV6-2/TRBV6-3 CASSYSTGNGYTF TGTGCCAGCAGTTACTCGACAGGGAATGGCTACACCTTC
. TRBJ2-7 TRBD1 TRBV10-2 CASSDPKGQGAYEQYF TGCGCCAGCAGTGACCCAAAGGGACAGGGGGCCTACGAGCAGTACTTC
. TRBJ2-5 . TRBV6-5 CASSYSGTFQETQYF TGTGCCAGCAGTTACTCGGGGACATTTCAAGAGACCCAGTACTTC
. TRBJ2-7 TRBD1 TRBV5-1 CASSSLPGQAYEQYF TGCGCCAGCAGCTCGCTCCCGGGACAGGCGTACGAGCAGTACTTC
. TRBJ2-5 TRBD2 TRBV27 CASSFSQTSRRETQYF TGTGCCAGCAGTTTTTCTCAGACTAGCCGAAGAGAGACCCAGTACTTC
. TRBJ2-2 TRBD1 TRBV11-2 CASSLTDRGGGPGELFF TGTGCCAGCAGCTTAACGGACAGGGGCGGAGGTCCCGGGGAGCTGTTTTTT
. TRBJ2-2 TRBD2 TRBV3-1/TRBV3-2 CATAGTSGTLGGELFF TGTGCCACCGCCGGGACTAGCGGGACTTTAGGGGGGGAGCTGTTTTTT
. TRBJ1-5 . TRBV6-5 CASSNGQHRYQPQHF TGTGCCAGCAGTAACGGACAGCATCGCTATCAGCCCCAGCATTTT
. TRBJ2-7 TRBD2 TRBV18 CASSPATTGTSGSEQYF TGTGCCAGCTCACCAGCGACCACCGGGACTAGCGGGAGCGAGCAGTACTTC
. TRBJ2-7 . TRBV5-4 CASSFNPNTYEQYF TGTGCCAGCAGCTTCAATCCTAATACCTACGAGCAGTACTTC